This TCR beta chain originates from a study of PD-L1 blockade in urothelial cancer. Regarding the study as a whole: Stronger expansion of tumor-associated clones in blood at 3 weeks distinguished durable-benefit patients.

Time point here: pretreatment peripheral blood. Comments on this clone: Its antigen is still unknown.

Germline CDR1 is MNHEY and CDR2 is SVGAGI. Germline trimming cut 7 bases from V and 5 bases from J; bases unmatched to any gene: 8. This CDR3 region has 13 residues. The repertoire was sequenced with immunoSEQ multiplex PCR; TCRdb's copy has only in-frame clones and lacks some. This table holds around 100,000 clones, over 75% found once. V and J are TRBV6-5 and TRBJ2-7; 7 nucleotides agree with TRBD2. The specimen comprised PBMCs, sampled around atezolizumab (anti-PD-L1) treatment. The origin of this receptor is a man in his sixties with urothelial cancer. The chain's CDR3 is CASTPRGRDEQYF. CDR3 DNA: TGTGCCAGCACCCCTCGGGGGAGGGACGAGCAGTACTTC.